The 14 T cell receptor beta chains reported below all come from one sample, sequenced in a study of T cells in Graves' hyperthyroidism and ophthalmopathy. Researchers took RNA transcripts and amplified the TCR beta CDR3 regions from them. First-round RT-PCR with HTBI primers amplified the TCR CDR3 region. TCRdb redid the calling of the multiplex PCR reads with MiXCR, one entry per CDR3 protein. Of roughly 180,000 distinct CDR3 sequences in the sample, approximately 9% were seen once. The specimen was blood. These TCRs come from a woman aged 18-35 years with Graves' hyperthyroidism that later progressed to Graves' ophthalmopathy.

The sample holds many counts of this clonotype. This chain joins TRBV2 and TRBJ1-5, with D maybe TRBD1 (5 bases). In germline, CDR1 is SNHLY, CDR2 FYNNEI. The V end lost 4 bases, the J end lost 5 bases, and 12 bases lay between the germline ends. This CDR3 region has 14 residues. For the CDR3, the DNA is TGTGCCAGCAGTGTTCAGGCCAGGGATCAGCCCCAGCATTTT. Amino acids: CASSVQARDQPQHF.

This clonotype was observed many times. The rearrangement joins TRBV6-5 to TRBJ2-1; D is perhaps TRBD1 or TRBD2 (6 bases each). The CDR3 consists of 15 residues. Germline V CDR1 and CDR2: MNHEY, SVGAGI. V was trimmed by 2 bases and J by 3 bases, leaving 11 bases between them. CDR3 coding DNA: TGTGCCAGCAGTTACGAGGGGGGCGGCTACAATGAGCAGTTCTTC. Its translation is CASSYEGGGYNEQFF.

This clonotype was picked up many times. This chain uses TRBV11-2 with TRBJ1-6; D uncertain. CDR3 length: 13 residues. V lost 6 bases and J lost 6, with 9 bases in between. The germline gives CDR1 SGHAT, CDR2 FQNNGV. The CDR3 sequence is CASSDGVNSPLHF. DNA of the CDR3: TGTGCCAGCAGTGACGGGGTTAATTCACCCCTCCACTTT. Variable domain in full (rest from reference TRBV11-2 and TRBJ1-6): EAGVAQSPRYKIIEKRQSVAFWCNPISGHATLYWYQQILGQGPKLLIQFQNNGVVDDSQLPKDRFSAERLKGVDSTLKIQPAKLEDSAVYLCASSDGVNSPLHFGNGTRLTVT.

This clonotype has at least ten counts. The V gene is TRBV6-5, the J gene TRBJ1-3, with D unclear. CDR1 and CDR2 (germline): MNHEY, SVGAGI. The V end was cut by 6 bases, the J end by 0 bases, with 12 bases between. The CDR3 extends over 15 amino acids. In DNA, the CDR3 is TGTGCCAGCAGAGTACCGAGAAACTCTGGAAACACCATATATTTT. Protein product: CASRVPRNSGNTIYF.

This clonotype was picked up a small number of times. The rearrangement links TRBV5-1 to TRBJ2-3, with D unresolved. The CDR3 extends over 14 amino acids. V lost 4 bases and J 4 bases, leaving 13 bases between the germline ends. Germline V gene sequence: CDR1 SGHRS, CDR2 YFSETQ. Written as DNA, the CDR3 is TGCGCCAGCAGCCCAATCGCAAAACCAGATACGCAGTATTTT. Encoded protein: CASSPIAKPDTQYF. Looking up the rest from reference TRBV5-1 and TRBJ2-3 gives the full variable domain: KAGVTQTPRYLIKTRGQQVTLSCSPISGHRSVSWYQQTPGQGLQFLFEYFSETQRNKGNFPGRFSGRQFSNSRSEMNVSTLELGDSALYLCASSPIAKPDTQYFGPGTRLTVL.

The sample holds many counts of this clonotype. The V and J genes are TRBV5-1 and TRBJ2-3, with D tentatively TRBD2 (5 bases). Germline V lookup: CDR1 SGHRS, CDR2 YFSETQ. CDR3 length: 16 residues. V lost 1 base, J lost 5 bases, and 17 bases lay in between. The CDR3 sequence: CASSLPRGRGRDTQYF. The CDR3 nucleotides are TGCGCCAGCAGCTTGCCCCGAGGGCGCGGTCGAGATACGCAGTATTTT.

This rearrangement joins TRBV5-6 to TRBJ2-3; 10 nucleotides match TRBD2. This CDR3 has 14 residues. The germline CDR1 and CDR2 sequences are SGHDT and YYEEEE. Trimming cost V 4 bases and J 9 bases; bases outside gene matches: 8. The CDR3: CASSLAGAEMTQYF. The CDR3 DNA reads as TGTGCCAGCAGCCTAGCGGGAGCCGAAATGACGCAGTATTTT.

This clonotype was observed many times. This chain links TRBV28 with TRBJ1-2; D is possibly TRBD1 (5 bases). Deletions cut 1 base from V and 8 bases from J, with 17 bases between. The CDR3 extends over 15 amino acids. Germline V lookup: CDR1 MDHEN, CDR2 SYDVKM. This CDR3 is CASSLLQGIGGGYTF. The CDR3 DNA reads as TGTGCCAGCAGTTTATTGCAGGGAATTGGGGGGGGCTACACCTTC.

This clonotype was detected ten times or more. CDR3: CASSMSYLTGRSSNQPQHF. The CDR3 nucleotides read TGTGCCAGTAGTATGAGTTATTTGACAGGGCGAAGCAGCAATCAGCCCCAGCATTTT. V gene TRBV19 combines with J gene TRBJ1-5; 7 bases match TRBD1. This CDR3 contains 19 residues. In germline, CDR1 is LNHDA, CDR2 SQIVND (reference sequence). V shed 3 bases and J 1 base; nucleotides not matched to a gene: 15.

The sample holds many counts of this clonotype. This sequence joins TRBV20-1 and TRBJ2-5, with 10 bases that match TRBD2. Looked up from germline, CDR1 is DFQATT and CDR2 is SNEGSKA (reference sequence). The CDR3 sequence is 15 residues long. Trimming removed 7 bases from V and 3 bases from J; junction bases left unmatched: 11. The CDR3 loop is CSVPRTSGIKETQYF. The CDR3 region has the DNA TGCAGTGTTCCCCGGACTAGCGGTATCAAAGAGACCCAGTACTTC.

This clonotype has a count of ten or more. J is TRBJ2-1 and V is TRBV7-2, with 13 bases fitting TRBD2. This CDR3 contains 14 residues. Germline assignment: CDR1 SGHTA and CDR2 FQGNSA. Germline trimming cut 5 bases from V and 8 bases from J; bases unmatched to any gene: 3. DNA of the CDR3: TGTGCCAGCAGCACTAGCGGGAGGGGAGATGAGCAGTTCTTC. It is translated as CASSTSGRGDEQFF.

In the case of this clonotype: A much larger clone sits a single nucleotide away, making a read error possible. The chain combines TRBV4-2 with TRBJ2-5; D perhaps matches TRBD1 (5 bases). Germline values: CDR1 LGHNA, CDR2 YNFKEQ. Deletions cut 0 bases from V and 4 bases from J, with 15 bases between. The CDR3 runs 16 residues. The CDR3: CASSQDPSRGAETQYF. The CDR3 DNA sequence: TGTGCCAGCAGCCAAGATCCTTCAAGGGGTGCAGAGACCCAGTACTTC.

There are a few counts of this clonotype. The chain is built from TRBV11-2 and TRBJ1-4; D might be TRBD1 (5 bases). There are 15 residues in the CDR3. V was clipped by 3 bases and J by 8 bases, with 16 bases between them. CDR1 is SGHAT, CDR2 FQNNGV, per germline. The CDR3 sequence is CASSFEGTSGEKLFF. For the CDR3, the DNA is TGTGCCAGCAGCTTTGAGGGGACGAGTGGGGAAAAACTGTTTTTT.

This clonotype has a count of ten or more. The genes are TRBV11-2 and TRBJ2-5; D assignment may be TRBD1 or TRBD2 (7 bases each). With 2 bases removed from V and 2 bases from J, the gap between germline ends came to 15 bases. Germline assignment: CDR1 SGHAT and CDR2 FQNNGV. CDR3 length: 16 residues. The CDR3 DNA reads as TGTGCCAGCAGCTTACGTCCAGGGGGGGAACAAGAGACCCAGTACTTC. It yields the protein CASSLRPGGEQETQYF.